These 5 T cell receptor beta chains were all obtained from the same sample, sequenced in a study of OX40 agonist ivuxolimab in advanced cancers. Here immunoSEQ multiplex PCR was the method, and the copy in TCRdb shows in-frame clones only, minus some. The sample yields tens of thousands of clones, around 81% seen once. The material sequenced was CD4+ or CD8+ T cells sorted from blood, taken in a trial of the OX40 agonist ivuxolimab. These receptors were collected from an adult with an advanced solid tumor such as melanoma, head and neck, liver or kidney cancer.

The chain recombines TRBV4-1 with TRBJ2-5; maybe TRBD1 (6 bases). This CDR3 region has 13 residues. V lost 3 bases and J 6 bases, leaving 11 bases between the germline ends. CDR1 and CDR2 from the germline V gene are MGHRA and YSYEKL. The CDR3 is CASSQGQGKTQYF. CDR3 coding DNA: TGCGCCAGCAGCCAGGGCCAGGGGAAGACCCAGTACTTC.

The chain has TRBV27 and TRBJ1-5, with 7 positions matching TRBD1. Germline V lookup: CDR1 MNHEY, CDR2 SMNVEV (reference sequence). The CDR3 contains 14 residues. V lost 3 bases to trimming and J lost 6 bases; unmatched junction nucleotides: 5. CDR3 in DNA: TGTGCCAGCAGTTTGGACAGGCTTGGTCAGCCCCAGCATTTT. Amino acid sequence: CASSLDRLGQPQHF.

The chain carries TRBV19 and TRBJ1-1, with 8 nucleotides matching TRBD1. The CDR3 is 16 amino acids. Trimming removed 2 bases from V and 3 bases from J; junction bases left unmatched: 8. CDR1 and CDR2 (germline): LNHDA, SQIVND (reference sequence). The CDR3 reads CASSITWTGRDTEAFF. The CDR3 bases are TGTGCCAGTAGTATAACCTGGACAGGGAGGGACACTGAAGCTTTCTTT. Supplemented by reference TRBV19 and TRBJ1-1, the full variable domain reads DGGITQSPKYLFRKEGQNVTLSCEQNLNHDAMYWYRQDPGQGLRLIYYSQIVNDFQKGDIAEGYSVSREKKESFPLTVTSAQKNPTAFYLCASSITWTGRDTEAFFGQGTRLTVV.

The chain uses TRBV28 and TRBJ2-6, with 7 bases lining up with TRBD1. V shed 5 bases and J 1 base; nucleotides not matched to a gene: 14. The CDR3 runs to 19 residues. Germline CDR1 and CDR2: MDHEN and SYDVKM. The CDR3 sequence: CASSPGTAKYGSGANVLTF. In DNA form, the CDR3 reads TGTGCCAGCAGTCCCGGGACAGCCAAATATGGGTCTGGGGCCAACGTCCTGACTTTC.

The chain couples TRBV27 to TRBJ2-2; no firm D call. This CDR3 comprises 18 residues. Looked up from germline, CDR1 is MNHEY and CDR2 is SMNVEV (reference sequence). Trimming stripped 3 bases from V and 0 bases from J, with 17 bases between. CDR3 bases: TGTGCCAGCAGTTTGCGTGGGAAGAACTCCGCGAACACCGGGGAGCTGTTTTTT. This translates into CASSLRGKNSANTGELFF.